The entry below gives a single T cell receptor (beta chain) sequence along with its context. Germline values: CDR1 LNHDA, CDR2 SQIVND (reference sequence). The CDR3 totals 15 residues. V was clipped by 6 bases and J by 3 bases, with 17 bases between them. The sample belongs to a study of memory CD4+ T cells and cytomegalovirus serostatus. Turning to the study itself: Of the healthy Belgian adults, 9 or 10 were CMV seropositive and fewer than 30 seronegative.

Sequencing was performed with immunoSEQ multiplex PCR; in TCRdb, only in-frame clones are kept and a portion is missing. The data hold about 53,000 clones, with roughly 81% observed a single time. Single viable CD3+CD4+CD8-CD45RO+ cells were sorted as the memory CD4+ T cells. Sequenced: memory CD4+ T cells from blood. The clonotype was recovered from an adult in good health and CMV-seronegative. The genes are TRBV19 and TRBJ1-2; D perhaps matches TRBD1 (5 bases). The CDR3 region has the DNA TGTGCCAGTAGCGGGGGGTTCTACGGGGACTATGGCTACACCTTC. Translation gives CASSGGFYGDYGYTF.